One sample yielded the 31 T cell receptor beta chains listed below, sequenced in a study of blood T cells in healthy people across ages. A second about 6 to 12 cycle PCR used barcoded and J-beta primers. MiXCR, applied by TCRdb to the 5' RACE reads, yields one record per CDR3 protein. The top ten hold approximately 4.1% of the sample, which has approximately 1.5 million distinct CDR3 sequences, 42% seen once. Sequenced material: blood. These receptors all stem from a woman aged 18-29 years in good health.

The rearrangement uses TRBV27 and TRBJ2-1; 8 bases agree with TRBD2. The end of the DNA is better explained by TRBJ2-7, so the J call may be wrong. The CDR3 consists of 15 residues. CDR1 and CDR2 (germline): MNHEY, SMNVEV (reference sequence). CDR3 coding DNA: TGTGCCAGCAGTTTTACGGGAGGGTCCTACAATGAGCAGTACTTC. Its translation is CASSFTGGSYNEQYF.

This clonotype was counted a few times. CDR3 amino acids: CASSEHGGPAEKLFF. CDR3 sequence (DNA): TGTGCCAGCAGTGAACACGGGGGGCCGGCTGAAAAACTGTTTTTT. This rearrangement joins TRBV6-1 to TRBJ1-4; D may be TRBD1 (6 bases). Trimming removed 2 bases at V and 7 bases at J, with 14 bases between. CDR1 and CDR2 from the germline V gene are MNHNS and SASEGT. The CDR3 has 15 amino acids.

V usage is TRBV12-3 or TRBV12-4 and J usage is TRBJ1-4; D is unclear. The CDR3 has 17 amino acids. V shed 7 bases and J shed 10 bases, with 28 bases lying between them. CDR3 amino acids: CASTPEGRQAPYGKLFF. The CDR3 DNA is TGTGCCAGCACCCCGGAGGGTCGGCAGGCCCCGTACGGAAAACTGTTTTTT.

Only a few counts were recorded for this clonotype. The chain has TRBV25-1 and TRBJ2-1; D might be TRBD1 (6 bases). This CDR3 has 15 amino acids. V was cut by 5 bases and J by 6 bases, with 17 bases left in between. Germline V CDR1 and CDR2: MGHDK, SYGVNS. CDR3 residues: CASSTLSEGGNEQFF. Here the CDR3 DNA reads TGTGCCAGCAGTACACTCTCTGAAGGGGGCAATGAGCAGTTCTTC.

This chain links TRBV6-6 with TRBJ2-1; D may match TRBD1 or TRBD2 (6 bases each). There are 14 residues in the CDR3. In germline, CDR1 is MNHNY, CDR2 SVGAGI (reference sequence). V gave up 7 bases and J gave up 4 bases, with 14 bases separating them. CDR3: CASTHGGKYNEQFF. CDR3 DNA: TGTGCCAGCACCCACGGGGGCAAATACAATGAGCAGTTCTTC.

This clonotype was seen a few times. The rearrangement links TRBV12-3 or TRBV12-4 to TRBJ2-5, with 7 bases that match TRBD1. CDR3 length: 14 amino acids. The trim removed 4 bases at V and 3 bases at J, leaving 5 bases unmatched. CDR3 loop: CASSYYRGEETQYF. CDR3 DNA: TGTGCCAGCAGTTACTACAGGGGTGAAGAGACCCAGTACTTC.

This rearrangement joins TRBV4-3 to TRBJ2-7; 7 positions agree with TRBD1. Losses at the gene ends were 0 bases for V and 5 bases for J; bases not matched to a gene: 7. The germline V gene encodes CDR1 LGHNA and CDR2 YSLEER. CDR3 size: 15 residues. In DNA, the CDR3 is TGCGCCAGCAGCCAAGAAAGGGGACAGTTCCACGAGCAGTACTTC. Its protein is CASSQERGQFHEQYF.

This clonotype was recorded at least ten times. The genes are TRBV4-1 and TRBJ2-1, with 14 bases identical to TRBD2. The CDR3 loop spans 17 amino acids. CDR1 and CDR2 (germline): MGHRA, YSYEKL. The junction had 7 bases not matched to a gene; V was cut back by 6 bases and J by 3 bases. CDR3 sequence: CASSSGLAGVSYNEQFF. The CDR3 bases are TGCGCCAGCAGTTCGGGACTAGCGGGAGTGAGCTACAATGAGCAGTTCTTC.

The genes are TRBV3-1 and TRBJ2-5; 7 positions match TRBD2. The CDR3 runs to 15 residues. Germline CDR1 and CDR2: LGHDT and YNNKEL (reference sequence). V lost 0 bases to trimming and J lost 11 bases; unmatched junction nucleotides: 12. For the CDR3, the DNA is TGTGCCAGCAGCCAAGAGGGGGAGGGATACAATGAGCAGTACTTC. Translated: CASSQEGEGYNEQYF.

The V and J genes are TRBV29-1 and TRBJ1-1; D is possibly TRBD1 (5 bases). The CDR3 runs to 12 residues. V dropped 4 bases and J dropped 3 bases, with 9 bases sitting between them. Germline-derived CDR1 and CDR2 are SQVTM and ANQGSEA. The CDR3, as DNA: TGCAGCGTTGCGGGGGACTACACTGAAGCTTTCTTT. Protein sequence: CSVAGDYTEAFF.

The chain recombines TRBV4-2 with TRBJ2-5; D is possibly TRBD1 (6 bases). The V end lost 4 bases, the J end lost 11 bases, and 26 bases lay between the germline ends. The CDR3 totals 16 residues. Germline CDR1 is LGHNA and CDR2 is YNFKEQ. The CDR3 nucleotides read TGTGCCAGCAGCCCGGTCCGCGATTTGTGGGACAATGAGCAGTACTTC. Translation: CASSPVRDLWDNEQYF.

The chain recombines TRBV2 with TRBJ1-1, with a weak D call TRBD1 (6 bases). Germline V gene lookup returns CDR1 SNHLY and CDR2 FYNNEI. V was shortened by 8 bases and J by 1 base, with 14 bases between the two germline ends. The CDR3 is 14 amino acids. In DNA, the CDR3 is TGTGCCAGCGGGGATCCGGGGGCGAACACTGAAGCTTTCTTT. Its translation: CASGDPGANTEAFF.

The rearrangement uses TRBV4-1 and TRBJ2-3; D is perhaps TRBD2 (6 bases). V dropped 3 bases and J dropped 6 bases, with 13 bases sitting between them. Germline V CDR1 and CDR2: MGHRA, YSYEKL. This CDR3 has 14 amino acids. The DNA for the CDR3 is TGCGCCAGCAGCCAGTGGGCAGGGACTGATACGCAGTATTTT. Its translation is CASSQWAGTDTQYF.

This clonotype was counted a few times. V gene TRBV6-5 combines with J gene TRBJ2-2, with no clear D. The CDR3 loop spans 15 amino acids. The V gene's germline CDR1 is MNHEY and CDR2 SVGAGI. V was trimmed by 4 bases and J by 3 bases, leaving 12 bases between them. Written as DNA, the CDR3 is TGTGCCAGCAGTTTAATCCTAGATGACACCGGGGAGCTGTTTTTT. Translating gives CASSLILDDTGELFF.

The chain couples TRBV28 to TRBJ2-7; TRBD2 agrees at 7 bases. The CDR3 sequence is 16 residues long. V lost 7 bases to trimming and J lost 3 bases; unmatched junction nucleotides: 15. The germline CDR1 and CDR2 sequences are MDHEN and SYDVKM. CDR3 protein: CASIPGGAGENYEQYF. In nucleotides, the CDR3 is TGTGCCAGCATCCCCGGGGGTGCGGGAGAGAACTACGAGCAGTACTTC.

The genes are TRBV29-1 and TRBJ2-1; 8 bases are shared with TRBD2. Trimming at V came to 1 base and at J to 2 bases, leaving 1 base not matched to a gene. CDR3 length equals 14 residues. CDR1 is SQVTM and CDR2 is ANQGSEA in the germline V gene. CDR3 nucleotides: TGCAGCGTTGAAGCGGGGGGGGCCTACAATGAGCAGTTCTTC. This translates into CSVEAGGAYNEQFF.

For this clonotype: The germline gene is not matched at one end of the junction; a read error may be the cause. The CDR3 protein is CASSNHPYNSPLRF. CDR3 nucleotides: TGTGCCAGCAGTAATCACCCCTATAATTCACCCCTCCGCTTT. The rearrangement links TRBV12-3 or TRBV12-4 to TRBJ1-6; D gene uncertain. The CDR3 has 14 amino acids.

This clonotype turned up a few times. This chain's CDR3 is CASSQGPRLAGYNEQFF. The CDR3 DNA follows: TGCGCCAGCAGCCAAGGCCCTCGGCTAGCGGGCTACAATGAGCAGTTCTTC. The V and J genes are TRBV4-3 and TRBJ2-1, with 8 bases that match TRBD2. Germline lookup yields CDR1 LGHNA and CDR2 YSLEER. The CDR3 runs to 17 residues. The trim removed 1 base at V and 3 bases at J, leaving 8 bases unmatched.

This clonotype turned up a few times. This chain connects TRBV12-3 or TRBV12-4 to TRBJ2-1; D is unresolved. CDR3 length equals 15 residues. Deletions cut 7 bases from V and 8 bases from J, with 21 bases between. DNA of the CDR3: TGTGCCAGCACCGTCTACGGGCTAGGAGTCGATGAGCAGTTCTTC. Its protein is CASTVYGLGVDEQFF.

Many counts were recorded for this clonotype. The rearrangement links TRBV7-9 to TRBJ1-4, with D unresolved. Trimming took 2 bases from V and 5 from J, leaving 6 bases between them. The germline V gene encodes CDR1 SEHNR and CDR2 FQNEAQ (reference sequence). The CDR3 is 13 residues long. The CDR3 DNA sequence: TGTGCCAGCAGCTTAACCGGGAATGAAAAACTGTTTTTT. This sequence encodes CASSLTGNEKLFF.

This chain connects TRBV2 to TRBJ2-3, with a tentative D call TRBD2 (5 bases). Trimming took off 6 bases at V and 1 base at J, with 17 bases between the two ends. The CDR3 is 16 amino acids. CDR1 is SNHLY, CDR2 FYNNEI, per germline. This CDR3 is CASSERPDHRTDTQYF. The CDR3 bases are TGTGCCAGCAGCGAGCGGCCGGATCACCGCACAGATACGCAGTATTTT. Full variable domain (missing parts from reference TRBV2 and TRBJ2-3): EPEVTQTPSHQVTQMGQEVILRCVPISNHLYFYWYRQILGQKVEFLVSFYNNEISEKSEIFDDQFSVERPDGSNFTLKIRSTKLEDSAMYFCASSERPDHRTDTQYFGPGTRLTVL.

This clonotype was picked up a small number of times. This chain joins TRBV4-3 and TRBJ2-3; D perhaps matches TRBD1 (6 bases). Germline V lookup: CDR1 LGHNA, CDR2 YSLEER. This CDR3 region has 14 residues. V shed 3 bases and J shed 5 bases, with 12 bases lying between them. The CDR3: CASSHYRDGDTQYF. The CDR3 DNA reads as TGCGCCAGCAGCCATTACAGGGATGGAGATACGCAGTATTTT.

CDR3 sequence reads: CASSPGRSDGYTF. Written as DNA, the CDR3 is TGTGCCAGCTCACCGGGTCGGTCGGATGGCTACACCTTC. The chain employs TRBV18 and TRBJ1-2, with no clear D. This CDR3 has 13 residues. V was clipped by 3 bases and J by 6 bases, with 11 bases between them. Germline CDR1 reads KGHSH; CDR2 reads LQKENI.

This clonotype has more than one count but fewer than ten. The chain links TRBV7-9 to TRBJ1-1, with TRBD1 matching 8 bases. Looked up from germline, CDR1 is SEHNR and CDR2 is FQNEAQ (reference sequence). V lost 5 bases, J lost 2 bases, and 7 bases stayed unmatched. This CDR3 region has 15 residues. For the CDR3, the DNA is TGTGCCAGCAGCGACAGGACAGGGCTAAACACTGAAGCTTTCTTT. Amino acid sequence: CASSDRTGLNTEAFF.

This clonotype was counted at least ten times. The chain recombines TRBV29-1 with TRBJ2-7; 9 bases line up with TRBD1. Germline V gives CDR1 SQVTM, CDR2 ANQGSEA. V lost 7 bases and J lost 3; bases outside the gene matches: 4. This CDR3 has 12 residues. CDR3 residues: CSGTGQGYEQYF. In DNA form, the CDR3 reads TGCAGCGGGACGGGACAGGGCTACGAGCAGTACTTC.

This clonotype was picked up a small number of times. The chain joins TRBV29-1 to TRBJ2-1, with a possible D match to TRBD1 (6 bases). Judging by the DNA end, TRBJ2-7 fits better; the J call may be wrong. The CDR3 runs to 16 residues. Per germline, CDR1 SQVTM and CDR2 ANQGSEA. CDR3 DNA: TGCAGCGTTGAAGATCTTCAGGGGAGCTCCTACAATGAGCAGTACTTC. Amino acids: CSVEDLQGSSYNEQYF.

For the CDR3, the DNA is TGTGCCAGCAGCTTAGACGTGTCGTACACTGAAGCTTTCTTT. Amino acids: CASSLDVSYTEAFF. The chain combines TRBV11-2 with TRBJ1-1; D not resolved. The CDR3 covers 14 residues. Trimming removed 0 bases at V and 3 bases at J, with 8 bases between. Looked up from germline, CDR1 is SGHAT and CDR2 is FQNNGV.

The CDR3 DNA reads TGCGCCAGCAGCCAAGAGCCTTCCGGCGGGGCATTCTCCTACGAGCAGTACTTC. This sequence encodes CASSQEPSGGAFSYEQYF. This rearrangement joins TRBV4-3 to TRBJ2-7; a possible D gene is TRBD2 (6 bases). Germline CDR1 and CDR2: LGHNA and YSLEER. Trimming removed 0 bases at V and 0 bases at J, with 18 bases between. There are 18 residues in the CDR3.

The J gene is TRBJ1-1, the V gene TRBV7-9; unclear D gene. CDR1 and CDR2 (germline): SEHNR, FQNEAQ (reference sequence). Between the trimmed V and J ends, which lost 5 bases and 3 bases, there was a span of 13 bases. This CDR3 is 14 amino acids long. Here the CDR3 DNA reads TGTGCCAGCAGCCCACAGAGGGATGACACTGAAGCTTTCTTT. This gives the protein CASSPQRDDTEAFF.

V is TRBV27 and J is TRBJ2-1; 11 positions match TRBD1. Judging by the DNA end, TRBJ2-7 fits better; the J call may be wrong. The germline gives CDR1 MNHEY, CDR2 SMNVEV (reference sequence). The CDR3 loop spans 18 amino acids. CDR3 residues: CASLSRTGGLSSYNEQYF. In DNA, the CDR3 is TGTGCCAGCCTTTCCCGGACAGGGGGCCTAAGCTCCTACAATGAGCAGTACTTC.

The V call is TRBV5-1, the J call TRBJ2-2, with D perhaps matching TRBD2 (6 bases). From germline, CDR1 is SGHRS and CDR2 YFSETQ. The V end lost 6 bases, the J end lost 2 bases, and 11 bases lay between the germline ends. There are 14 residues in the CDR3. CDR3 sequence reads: CASISGLNTGELFF. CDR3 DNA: TGCGCCAGCATCTCGGGACTCAACACCGGGGAGCTGTTTTTT.